This is a list of T cell receptor beta chains from one sample in a study of kidney transplant recipient with SARS-CoV-2 infection. MiXCR, applied by TCRdb to the reads, yields one record per CDR3 protein. Of 200,000 to 300,000 distinct CDR3 sequences detected, about 28% appear once; the ten largest clones hold less than 8.5%. The source material was a blood sample, sampled at baseline and on day 111 from a kidney transplant recipient. The source of these receptors is a male patient aged 30 to 39 who had COVID-19 and was a kidney transplant recipient. Some T cells may be transferred from the graft donor. The CDR3 runs from the conserved cysteine through the conserved F or W. The order of the fields is clone size, V gene, D gene, J gene, CDR3 protein, CDR3 DNA. A D gene is named only where the DNA matches it firmly. Expanded clones get a size class; other rows say once, few or many, or leave the size out.

clone size: medium-sized; V gene: TRBV6-5; D gene: -; J gene: TRBJ1-2; CDR3 protein: CASRNRPPGSYGYTF; CDR3 DNA: TGTGCCAGCAGAAATCGACCCCCAGGGTCCTATGGCTACACCTTC
clone size: many; V gene: TRBV4-3; D gene: -; J gene: TRBJ2-7; CDR3 protein: CASSQEQLGHYEQYF; CDR3 DNA: TGCGCCAGCAGCCAAGAACAACTAGGTCACTACGAGCAGTACTTC
clone size: many; V gene: TRBV5-5; D gene: TRBD2; J gene: TRBJ2-6; CDR3 protein: CASSLFLLAGTGANVLTF; CDR3 DNA: TGTGCCAGCAGCTTATTCCTCCTAGCGGGAACTGGGGCCAACGTCCTGACTTTC
clone size: -; V gene: TRBV12-3/TRBV12-4; D gene: -; J gene: TRBJ1-2; CDR3 protein: CAGRGGAESYGHTF; CDR3 DNA: TGTGCCGGCAGGGGAGGGGCGGAGAGCTATGGCCACACCTTC
clone size: -; V gene: TRBV20-1; D gene: TRBD2; J gene: TRBJ2-1; CDR3 protein: CSARPGTRAHEQFF; CDR3 DNA: TGCAGTGCTAGACCCGGGACTAGGGCACATGAGCAGTTCTTC
clone size: few; V gene: TRBV4-1; D gene: TRBD1; J gene: TRBJ1-2; CDR3 protein: CASNQDRGQGSGYTF; CDR3 DNA: TGCGCCAGCAACCAAGATCGCGGACAGGGCTCTGGCTACACCTTC
clone size: few; V gene: TRBV19; D gene: TRBD2; J gene: TRBJ2-1; CDR3 protein: CASSPGRGYNEQFF; CDR3 DNA: TGTGCCAGTAGTCCCGGGAGGGGGTACAATGAGCAGTTCTTC
clone size: many; V gene: TRBV29-1; D gene: -; J gene: TRBJ1-1; CDR3 protein: CSVRWSTEAFF; CDR3 DNA: TGCAGCGTCCGGTGGAGCACTGAAGCTTTCTTT
clone size: many; V gene: TRBV11-3; D gene: TRBD1; J gene: TRBJ1-3; CDR3 protein: CASSPPGPGQGFGNTIYF; CDR3 DNA: TGTGCCAGCAGCCCCCCGGGACCGGGACAGGGGTTCGGAAACACCATATATTTT
clone size: many; V gene: TRBV3-1; D gene: -; J gene: TRBJ1-1; CDR3 protein: CASSPRDPISIRTEAFF; CDR3 DNA: TGTGCCAGCAGCCCCCGTGATCCCATTTCAATTCGCACTGAAGCTTTCTTT
clone size: -; V gene: TRBV3-1; D gene: -; J gene: TRBJ2-5; CDR3 protein: CASSNCNPISFSETQYF; CDR3 DNA: TGTGCCAGCAGCAATTGTAATCCCATTTCTTTCTCTGAGACCCAGTACTTC
clone size: many; V gene: TRBV2; D gene: -; J gene: TRBJ1-2; CDR3 protein: CASSRDKNYGYTF; CDR3 DNA: TGTGCCAGCAGTAGAGACAAGAACTATGGCTACACCTTC
clone size: few; V gene: TRBV9; D gene: -; J gene: TRBJ2-3; CDR3 protein: CASSPTILEEGWDGTDTQYF; CDR3 DNA: TGTGCCAGCAGCCCAACCATCCTAGAAGAGGGGTGGGACGGGACAGATACGCAGTATTTT
clone size: many; V gene: TRBV10-1; D gene: -; J gene: TRBJ1-2; CDR3 protein: CASSFSGRSRKTYGYTF; CDR3 DNA: TGCGCCAGCAGTTTTTCGGGAAGATCGCGAAAGACCTATGGCTACACCTTC
clone size: few; V gene: TRBV6-5; D gene: -; J gene: TRBJ1-4; CDR3 protein: CASSPASANEKLFF; CDR3 DNA: TGTGCCAGCTCTCCGGCATCGGCTAATGAAAAACTGTTTTTT
clone size: many; V gene: TRBV28; D gene: -; J gene: TRBJ1-5; CDR3 protein: CALGRVSGGQPQHF; CDR3 DNA: TGTGCCCTGGGCAGGGTATCTGGTGGTCAGCCCCAGCATTTT
clone size: -; V gene: TRBV20-1; D gene: -; J gene: TRBJ1-2; CDR3 protein: CSARRDSIYGYTF; CDR3 DNA: TGCAGTGCTAGGCGCGACAGCATTTATGGCTACACCTTC
clone size: few; V gene: TRBV5-5; D gene: -; J gene: TRBJ2-1; CDR3 protein: CASSLAGSLGYNEQFF; CDR3 DNA: TGTGCCAGCAGCTTGGCAGGGTCGTTGGGCTACAATGAGCAGTTCTTC
clone size: -; V gene: TRBV28; D gene: TRBD1; J gene: TRBJ1-2; CDR3 protein: CANRGGLGVGYTF; CDR3 DNA: TGTGCCAACAGGGGGGGCCTAGGGGTCGGCTACACCTTC
clone size: -; V gene: TRBV6-2/TRBV6-3; D gene: -; J gene: TRBJ1-2; CDR3 protein: CASSGVGWCWKTYGYTF; CDR3 DNA: TGTGCCAGCAGTGGAGTCGGGTGGTGCTGGAAGACCTATGGCTACACCTTC
clone size: many; V gene: TRBV19; D gene: -; J gene: TRBJ2-7; CDR3 protein: CASSPTRTGSYEQYF; CDR3 DNA: TGTGCCAGTAGCCCAACAAGGACGGGCTCCTACGAGCAGTACTTC
clone size: many; V gene: TRBV5-4; D gene: -; J gene: TRBJ1-4; CDR3 protein: CASSAKGGSEKLFF; CDR3 DNA: TGTGCCAGCAGCGCTAAGGGGGGAAGTGAAAAACTGTTTTTT
clone size: many; V gene: TRBV5-1; D gene: -; J gene: TRBJ1-1; CDR3 protein: CASSLDSRALNTEAFF; CDR3 DNA: TGCGCCAGCAGCTTGGATTCGAGGGCTTTGAACACTGAAGCTTTCTTT
clone size: few; V gene: TRBV20-1; D gene: TRBD2; J gene: TRBJ2-1; CDR3 protein: CSARALAGGPYNEQFF; CDR3 DNA: TGCAGTGCTAGAGCTCTAGCGGGAGGGCCCTACAATGAGCAGTTCTTC
clone size: many; V gene: TRBV23-1; D gene: -; J gene: TRBJ1-2; CDR3 protein: CASSVCALRRKTYGYTF; CDR3 DNA: TGCGCCAGCAGTGTATGTGCGCTACGCAGAAAGACCTATGGCTACACCTTC
clone size: many; V gene: TRBV15; D gene: -; J gene: TRBJ1-5; CDR3 protein: CATSRDPSGNQPQHF; CDR3 DNA: TGTGCCACCAGCAGAGATCCGAGCGGGAATCAGCCCCAGCATTTT
clone size: -; V gene: TRBV6-6; D gene: -; J gene: TRBJ1-2; CDR3 protein: CASSQSEGGRKIYGYTF; CDR3 DNA: TGTGCCAGCAGTCAGAGCGAAGGTGGGAGAAAGATCTATGGCTACACCTTC
clone size: many; V gene: TRBV5-1; D gene: -; J gene: TRBJ2-7; CDR3 protein: CASSLKREAYEQYF; CDR3 DNA: TGCGCCAGCAGCTTAAAACGGGAAGCCTACGAGCAGTACTTC
clone size: many; V gene: TRBV6-5; D gene: -; J gene: TRBJ1-6; CDR3 protein: CASSYSNGYNSPLHF; CDR3 DNA: TGTGCCAGCAGTTACTCGAACGGATATAATTCACCCCTCCACTTT
clone size: -; V gene: TRBV11-3; D gene: -; J gene: TRBJ1-2; CDR3 protein: CASSGRNDLGKTYGHTF; CDR3 DNA: TGTGCCAGCAGCGGCAGGAACGATCTCGGAAAGACCTATGGCCACACCTTC
clone size: many; V gene: TRBV24-1; D gene: -; J gene: TRBJ1-2; CDR3 protein: CATSDLVEGYTF; CDR3 DNA: TGTGCCACCAGTGATTTGGTGGAGGGCTACACCTTC
clone size: few; V gene: TRBV5-5; D gene: -; J gene: TRBJ1-2; CDR3 protein: CASMTYVSRETYGYTF; CDR3 DNA: TGTGCCAGCATGACATATGTCTCGCGAGAGACCTATGGCTACACCTTC
clone size: many; V gene: TRBV11-1; D gene: -; J gene: TRBJ1-2; CDR3 protein: CASSHRFKAGKTYGYTF; CDR3 DNA: TGTGCCAGCAGCCATCGCTTTAAGGCTGGAAAGACCTATGGCTACACCTTC
clone size: many; V gene: TRBV3-1; D gene: TRBD2; J gene: TRBJ2-5; CDR3 protein: CASSQEEAGGEETQYF; CDR3 DNA: TGTGCCAGCAGCCAAGAAGAAGCGGGGGGTGAAGAGACCCAGTACTTC
clone size: many; V gene: TRBV7-3; D gene: -; J gene: TRBJ2-2; CDR3 protein: CASSLGPGELFF; CDR3 DNA: TGTGCCAGCAGTCTAGGGCCCGGGGAGCTGTTTTTT
clone size: -; V gene: TRBV25-1; D gene: -; J gene: TRBJ2-5; CDR3 protein: CASSEWGLGKETQYF; CDR3 DNA: TGTGCCAGCAGTGAGTGGGGTTTAGGAAAAGAGACCCAGTACTTC
clone size: many; V gene: TRBV2; D gene: TRBD1; J gene: TRBJ1-2; CDR3 protein: CAGSTGDYGYTF; CDR3 DNA: TGTGCCGGTTCAACAGGGGACTATGGCTACACCTTC
clone size: many; V gene: TRBV5-8; D gene: -; J gene: TRBJ2-2; CDR3 protein: CASSLAPGMDTGELFF; CDR3 DNA: TGTGCCAGCAGCTTGGCCCCGGGAATGGACACCGGGGAGCTGTTTTTT
clone size: few; V gene: TRBV24-1; D gene: -; J gene: TRBJ2-1; CDR3 protein: CATSDFQGRYNEQFF; CDR3 DNA: TGTGCCACCAGTGATTTTCAGGGGAGGTACAATGAGCAGTTCTTC